These T cell receptor beta chains were read from a single sample in a study of blood T cell repertoires in COVID-19. The data were produced by immunoSEQ multiplex PCR, yet TCRdb's version contains in-frame clones alone and is incomplete. The table includes 250,000 to 300,000 clones, approximately 80% detected once. Sequencing was carried out using PBMCs or T cells enriched from blood (not recorded which). The source is a man aged 35 to 55 who had been exposed to COVID-19. CDR3s include the opening cysteine and the closing phenylalanine or tryptophan. Each record gives: V gene, J gene, D gene, clone size, CDR3 DNA, CDR3 protein. The D gene is left open where the match is weak. Not all rows give a size; the values are once, few, many and, for expanded clones, a class.

TRBV3-1/TRBV3-2	TRBJ1-1	.	.	TGTGCCAGCAGCCCCGGGTGGACTGAAGCTTTCTTT	CASSPGWTEAFF
TRBV12-2	TRBJ2-1	.	.	TGTGCAAGTCGCTTAGTCCCGCGGACAGTTCTCTACAATGAGCAGTTCTTC	CASRLVPRTVLYNEQFF
TRBV11-2	TRBJ2-2	.	.	TGTGCCAGCCGGCGGGGAGTAAACACCGGGGAGCTGTTTTTT	CASRRGVNTGELFF
TRBV3-1/TRBV3-2	TRBJ2-1	.	.	TGTGCCAGCAGCCTCCTGGCCTCCTACAATGAGCAGTTCTTC	CASSLLASYNEQFF
TRBV7-9	TRBJ1-3	.	.	TGTGCCAGCAGCAGAGACAGCTCTGGAAACACCATATATTTT	CASSRDSSGNTIYF
TRBV7-9	TRBJ1-5	.	few	TGTGCCAGCAGCTTGTCGGAGTATAATCAGCCCCAGCATTTT	CASSLSEYNQPQHF
TRBV30	TRBJ1-2	TRBD1	.	TGTGCCTTAATACCGGGACAGGGGTTTCTGAACTATGGCTACACCTTC	CALIPGQGFLNYGYTF
TRBV29-1	TRBJ2-5	TRBD1	.	TGCAGCGTTGAACTGACAGGGGGTATCGGAGAGACCCAGTACTTC	CSVELTGGIGETQYF
TRBV5-5	TRBJ1-3	TRBD1	.	TGTGCCAGCAGCCCATGGACAGGGCGGACGGACACCATATATTTT	CASSPWTGRTDTIYF
TRBV2	TRBJ2-2	TRBD2	.	TGTGCCAGCAACTCAGCGGGAGTCACCGGGGAGCTGTTTTTT	CASNSAGVTGELFF
TRBV9	TRBJ2-3	TRBD2	.	TGTGCCAGCAGCAAAGGGACTATGGCGTCAGATACGCAGTATTTT	CASSKGTMASDTQYF
TRBV27	TRBJ2-1	TRBD1	.	TGTGCCAGCAGACCAGGGGGCAATGAGCAGTTCTTC	CASRPGGNEQFF
TRBV12-3/TRBV12-4	TRBJ1-2	.	.	TGTGCCAGCAGTTTTCTCGGTGGCTACACCTTC	CASSFLGGYTF
TRBV15	TRBJ2-7	TRBD1	.	TGTGCCACCAGCCCCCGACAGGGTGAGTACGAGCAGTACTTC	CATSPRQGEYEQYF
TRBV12-3/TRBV12-4	TRBJ2-7	.	.	TGTGCCAGCAGCTTCAACACCTACGAGCAGTACTTC	CASSFNTYEQYF
TRBV5-1	TRBJ2-1	.	.	TGCGCCAGCAGCAGTAGCGGAGTGTACAATGAGCAGTTCTTC	CASSSSGVYNEQFF
TRBV7-3	TRBJ2-2	.	.	TGTGCCAGCAGCTTACCCGGGAGTGGTTGGACCGGGGAGCTGTTTTTT	CASSLPGSGWTGELFF
TRBV6-5	TRBJ2-1	TRBD2	.	TGTGCCAGCACCCAACTCGAAGCGGGAGATGAGCAGTTCTTC	CASTQLEAGDEQFF
TRBV3-1/TRBV3-2	TRBJ2-7	.	.	TGTGCCAGCAGCCCGCGGACTTCCCCCACCTACGAGCAGTACTTC	CASSPRTSPTYEQYF